This T cell receptor (beta chain) was recovered during a study of blood T cell repertoires in COVID-19. Study in general: The origin of the acute and convalescent COVID-19 samples was the United States, Italy and Spain. Nucleic acid was either cDNA or gDNA, and it came from T cells, B-cell-depleted T cells, or PBMCs.

V lost 5 bases and J lost 7, with 17 bases in between. CDR1 and CDR2 from the germline V gene are LNHNV and YYDKDF (reference sequence). The length of the CDR3 is 14 residues. While infection was still active, Seattle patients were enrolled and then followed longitudinally. The authors' processing: Scientists estimated how many nucleated cells there were by amplifying reference gene primers. The repertoire was sequenced with immunoSEQ multiplex PCR; TCRdb's copy has only in-frame clones and lacks some. The V and J calls and clone size are taken from that table; D and trimming were inferred from the DNA. The sample contains some 400,000 clones, around 87% of which appear only once.

Sequenced material: peripheral blood. This chain connects TRBV15 to TRBJ1-1, with a weak D call TRBD1 (6 bases). The receptor was derived from a woman in her twenties or thirties with COVID-19, enrolled during active disease. CDR3 nucleotides: TGTGCCACCAGCGGTCAGACAGGAGCCTATGAAGCTTTCTTT. Translated, it gives CATSGQTGAYEAFF.